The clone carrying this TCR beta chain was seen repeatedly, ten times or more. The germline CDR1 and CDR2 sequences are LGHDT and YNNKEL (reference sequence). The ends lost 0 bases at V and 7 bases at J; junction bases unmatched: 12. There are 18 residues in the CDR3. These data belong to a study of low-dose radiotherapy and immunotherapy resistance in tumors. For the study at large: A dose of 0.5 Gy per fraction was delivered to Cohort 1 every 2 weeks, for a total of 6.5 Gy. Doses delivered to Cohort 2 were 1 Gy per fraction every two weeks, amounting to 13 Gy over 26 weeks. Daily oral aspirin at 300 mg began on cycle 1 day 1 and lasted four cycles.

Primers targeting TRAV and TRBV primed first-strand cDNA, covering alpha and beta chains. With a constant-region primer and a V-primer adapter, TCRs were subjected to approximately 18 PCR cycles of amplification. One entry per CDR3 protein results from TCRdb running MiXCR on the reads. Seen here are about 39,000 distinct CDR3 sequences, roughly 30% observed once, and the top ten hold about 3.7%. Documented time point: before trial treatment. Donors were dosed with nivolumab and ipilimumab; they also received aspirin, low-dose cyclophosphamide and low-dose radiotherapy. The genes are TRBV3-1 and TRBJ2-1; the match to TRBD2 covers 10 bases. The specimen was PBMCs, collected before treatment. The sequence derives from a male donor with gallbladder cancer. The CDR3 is CASSQDGPSGSFYNEQFF. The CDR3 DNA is TGTGCCAGCAGCCAAGACGGGCCTAGCGGGAGTTTTTATAATGAGCAGTTCTTC.